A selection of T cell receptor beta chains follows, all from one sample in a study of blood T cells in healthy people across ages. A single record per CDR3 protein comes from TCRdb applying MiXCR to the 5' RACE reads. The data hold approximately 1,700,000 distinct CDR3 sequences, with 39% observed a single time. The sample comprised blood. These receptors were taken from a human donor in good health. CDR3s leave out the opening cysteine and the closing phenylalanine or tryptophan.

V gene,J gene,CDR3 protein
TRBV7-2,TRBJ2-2,ASSLEASRNTGERF
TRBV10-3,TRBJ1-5,AISESEGIQPQH
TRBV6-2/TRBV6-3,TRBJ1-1,ASNFQQGQPEAF
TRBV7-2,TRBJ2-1,ASSLRGPGPISYNEQF
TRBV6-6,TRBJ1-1,ASSYGYPDVNTEAF
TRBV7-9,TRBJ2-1,ASSLAGGRNEQV
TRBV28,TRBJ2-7,ASRPAGGLIYEQY
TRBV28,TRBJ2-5,ASNLRQGSPQETQY
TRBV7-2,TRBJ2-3,ASSFSGATSDTQY
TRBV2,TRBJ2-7,ASGTGGVYEQY
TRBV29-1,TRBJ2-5,SGTGQFIETQY
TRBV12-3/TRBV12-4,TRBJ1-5,ASSFAQGLQPQH
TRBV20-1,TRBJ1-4,SASGQPVPEKLF
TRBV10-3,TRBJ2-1,AISDSISYNEQF
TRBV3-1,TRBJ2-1,ASSPRLYSNEQF
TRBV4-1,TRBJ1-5,ASSQEEGRVWNQPQH
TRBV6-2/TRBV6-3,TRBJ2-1,ASSYEGTSYNEQF
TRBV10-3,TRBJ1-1,AIRRGAHAEAF
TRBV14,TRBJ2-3,ASSRLTSDTQY
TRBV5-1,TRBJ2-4,ASSPRTSGGDYIQY
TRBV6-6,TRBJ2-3,ASNGLAGRTDTQY
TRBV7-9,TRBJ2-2,ASSQNKGHITGELF
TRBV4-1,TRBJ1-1,ASSPHPGTNTEAF
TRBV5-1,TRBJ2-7,ASSLNGQITHYEQY